These 15 T cell receptor beta chains originate from one sample sequenced in a study of Tregs in tolerant kidney transplant recipients. TCRdb's copy holds only in-frame clones and misses some; the assay was immunoSEQ multiplex PCR. Altogether roughly 64,000 clones are present, roughly 86% being singletons, with the ten largest covering under 4.5%. Related graft donors supplied nonmyeloablative bone marrow transplants, and mixed chimerism was transient. Sequenced here: CD4+ T cells from blood (PBMCs), sampled 6 months after the transplant. These receptors came from a human patient who received a combined kidney and bone marrow transplant. The T cells may partly be graft donor cells.

The chain carries TRBV10-3 and TRBJ1-1; D gene uncertain. Between the trimmed V and J ends, which lost 0 bases and 7 bases, there was a span of 3 bases. There are 11 residues in the CDR3. Germline assignment: CDR1 ENHRY and CDR2 SYGVKD. The CDR3 region is CAISESYEAFF. For the CDR3, the DNA is TGTGCCATCAGTGAGTCGTATGAAGCTTTCTTT.

The CDR3 DNA reads TGTGCCAGCAGCTTTTCCTGGGTTGGACAGGGAGGCAATCAGCCCCAGCATTTT. Encoded protein: CASSFSWVGQGGNQPQHF. V usage is TRBV12-1 and J usage is TRBJ1-5; TRBD1 is the table's D call, not checked against the DNA. TRBV12-1 is shown as a pseudogene. This CDR3 has 18 amino acids.

The chain has TRBV30 and TRBJ1-6, with D unresolved. V dropped 2 bases and J dropped 2 bases, with 7 bases sitting between them. The CDR3 sequence is 14 residues long. Germline V gene sequence: CDR1 GTSNPN, CDR2 SVGIG (reference sequence). This chain's CDR3 is CAWSIGAYNSPLHF. CDR3 nucleotides: TGTGCCTGGAGTATCGGGGCCTATAATTCACCCCTCCACTTT.

The rearrangement uses TRBV10-3 and TRBJ2-7, with D perhaps matching TRBD2 (6 bases). From germline, CDR1 is ENHRY and CDR2 SYGVKD. Trimming removed 0 bases at V and 0 bases at J, with 6 bases between. This CDR3 has 14 amino acids. The CDR3 sequence: CAISESRGSYEQYF. The DNA of the CDR3 is TGTGCCATCAGTGAGTCGCGGGGCTCCTACGAGCAGTACTTC.

The rearrangement joins TRBV10-3 to TRBJ1-4, with 10 bases matching TRBD1. With 2 bases clipped from V and 6 bases from J, the junction kept 6 bases outside the gene matches. There are 16 residues in the CDR3. Germline V gives CDR1 ENHRY, CDR2 SYGVKD. The CDR3: CAISETRQGADEKLFF. The CDR3 nucleotides read TGTGCCATCAGTGAGACGCGACAGGGGGCGGATGAAAAACTGTTTTTT.

The rearrangement uses TRBV18 and TRBJ2-1; D is possibly TRBD2 (5 bases). The CDR3 has 14 amino acids. Trimming took off 3 bases at V and 2 bases at J, with 8 bases between the two ends. Per germline, CDR1 KGHSH and CDR2 LQKENI. CDR3 nucleotide sequence: TGTGCCAGCTCACCTCCCGGGGCCTACAATGAGCAGTTCTTC. Translated, it gives CASSPPGAYNEQFF.

This clone occurred once. CDR3 in amino acids: CASSDRGRATDTQYF. The CDR3 bases are TGTGCCAGCAGTGATAGGGGGCGCGCCACAGATACGCAGTATTTT. J is TRBJ2-3 and V is TRBV6-1; 7 positions agree with TRBD1. There are 15 residues in the CDR3. Germline V gene sequence: CDR1 MNHNS, CDR2 SASEGT. Losses at the gene ends were 3 bases for V and 2 bases for J; bases not matched to a gene: 5.

The chain combines TRBV10-3 with TRBJ1-2; 7 bases align to TRBD1. The ends lost 3 bases at V and 8 bases at J; junction bases unmatched: 12. The length of the CDR3 is 15 residues. The V gene's germline CDR1 is ENHRY and CDR2 SYGVKD. CDR3 in amino acids: CAISESLGQETGYTF. In DNA form, the CDR3 reads TGTGCCATCAGTGAAAGCCTCGGACAGGAAACCGGCTACACCTTC.

The chain joins TRBV7-7 to TRBJ2-3, with D tentatively TRBD2 (5 bases). The CDR3 spans 14 residues. The germline V and J ends were trimmed by 5 bases and 3 bases, with 12 bases remaining between them. Germline-derived CDR1 and CDR2 are SSHAT and FNYEAQ (reference sequence). Written as DNA, the CDR3 is TGTGCCAGCAGCGAGGACTGGACTACAGATACGCAGTATTTT. This encodes CASSEDWTTDTQYF.

This chain links TRBV5-1 with TRBJ2-3, with TRBD2 matching over 12 bases. Trimming took 0 bases from V and 8 from J; bases not matched to a gene: 7. The CDR3 extends over 16 amino acids. The germline V gene encodes CDR1 SGHRS and CDR2 YFSETQ. In DNA form, the CDR3 reads TGCGCCAGCAGCTTGGGACTAGCGGGAGAGGCGGCTACGCAGTATTTT. Protein: CASSLGLAGEAATQYF. Together with reference TRBV5-1 and TRBJ2-3, the CDR3 gives the full variable domain: KAGVTQTPRYLIKTRGQQVTLSCSPISGHRSVSWYQQTPGQGLQFLFEYFSETQRNKGNFPGRFSGRQFSNSRSEMNVSTLELGDSALYLCASSLGLAGEAATQYFGPGTRLTVL.

The V and J genes are TRBV11-1 and TRBJ2-1; D may be TRBD1 (6 bases). V gave up 4 bases and J gave up 6 bases, with 13 bases separating them. The CDR3 totals 14 residues. The germline CDR1 and CDR2 sequences are SGHAT and FQDESV (reference sequence). CDR3 DNA: TGTGCCAGCAGCTCAATAAAGACAGGCAATGAGCAGTTCTTC. Protein sequence: CASSSIKTGNEQFF.

The gene calls are TRBV28 and TRBJ1-2; D might be TRBD1 (6 bases). Trimming took 3 bases from V and 4 from J, leaving 12 bases between them. Germline-derived CDR1 and CDR2 are MDHEN and SYDVKM. This CDR3 region has 14 residues. This CDR3 is CASSFTGQPYGYTF. The CDR3 DNA sequence: TGTGCCAGCAGTTTTACTGGACAGCCCTATGGCTACACCTTC.

As DNA, the CDR3 is TGTGCCAGTACCAGCCGCGGGGCAGGCAACTTGAACACTGAAGCTTTCTTT. It encodes CASTSRGAGNLNTEAFF. This chain connects TRBV19 to TRBJ1-1, with D tentatively TRBD1 (5 bases). V was shortened by 7 bases and J by 0 bases, with 21 bases between the two germline ends. The CDR3 is made up of 17 amino acids. Germline CDR1 and CDR2: LNHDA and SQIVND (reference sequence). The entire variable domain, with the rest obtained from reference TRBV19 and TRBJ1-1, is as follows: DGGITQSPKYLFRKEGQNVTLSCEQNLNHDAMYWYRQDPGQGLRLIYYSQIVNDFQKGDIAEGYSVSREKKESFPLTVTSAQKNPTAFYLCASTSRGAGNLNTEAFFGQGTRLTVV.

The chain couples TRBV28 to TRBJ2-7, with D possibly TRBD2 on 6 matching bases. The CDR3 has 14 amino acids. Trimming pared 4 bases from V and 3 bases from J, leaving 13 bases between. Germline V gene sequence: CDR1 MDHEN, CDR2 SYDVKM. CDR3 amino acids: CASSSGWGLYEQYF. As DNA, the CDR3 is TGTGCCAGCAGTTCCGGGTGGGGACTCTACGAGCAGTACTTC. Based on the CDR3 plus reference TRBV28 and TRBJ2-7, the full variable domain is DVKVTQSSRYLVKRTGEKVFLECVQDMDHENMFWYRQDPGLGLRLIYFSYDVKMKEKGDIPEGYSVSREKKERFSLILESASTNQTSMYLCASSSGWGLYEQYFGPGTRLTVT.

The gene calls are TRBV4-3 and TRBJ2-7, with TRBD1 identical over 8 bases. With 2 bases clipped from V and 4 bases from J, the junction kept 7 bases outside the gene matches. The CDR3 runs to 15 residues. Germline V lookup: CDR1 LGHNA, CDR2 YSLEER. Here the CDR3 reads CASSQNQGAYYEQYF. Here the CDR3 DNA reads TGCGCCAGCAGCCAAAACCAGGGGGCGTATTACGAGCAGTACTTC.